Each of the 2 T cell receptor beta chains below was sequenced from the same sample in a study of blood T cell repertoires in COVID-19. Sequencing used immunoSEQ multiplex PCR; TCRdb keeps in-frame clones, though not all of them. The sample holds around 200,000 clones, 75% to 90% seen once. Sequencing input: PBMCs or T cells enriched from blood (not recorded which). These receptors were collected from a woman aged 40 to 50 with acute COVID-19.

The chain has TRBV18 and TRBJ1-4, with D perhaps matching TRBD1 (5 bases). CDR1 is KGHSH and CDR2 is LQKENI in the germline V gene. V was clipped by 6 bases and J by 0 bases, with 11 bases between them. The CDR3 spans 15 residues. The CDR3 protein is CASSKTVATNEKLFF. The CDR3 nucleotides read TGTGCCAGCTCGAAGACAGTTGCAACTAATGAAAAACTGTTTTTT. Variable domain in full (rest from reference TRBV18 and TRBJ1-4): NAGVMQNPRHLVRRRGQEARLRCSPMKGHSHVYWYRQLPEEGLKFMVYLQKENIIDESGMPKERFSAEFPKEGPSILRIQQVVRGDSAAYFCASSKTVATNEKLFFGSGTQLSVL.

The chain has TRBV5-4 and TRBJ2-2; 10 bases are a match to TRBD2. The CDR3 spans 17 residues. J was trimmed by 7 bases and V by 4 bases; bases with no gene match: 13. Germline CDR1 SGHNT, CDR2 YYREEE (reference sequence). The CDR3 region is CASSQPGSGGFGGELFF. The CDR3 region has the DNA TGTGCCAGCAGCCAGCCGGGTAGCGGGGGGTTCGGCGGGGAGCTGTTTTTT.